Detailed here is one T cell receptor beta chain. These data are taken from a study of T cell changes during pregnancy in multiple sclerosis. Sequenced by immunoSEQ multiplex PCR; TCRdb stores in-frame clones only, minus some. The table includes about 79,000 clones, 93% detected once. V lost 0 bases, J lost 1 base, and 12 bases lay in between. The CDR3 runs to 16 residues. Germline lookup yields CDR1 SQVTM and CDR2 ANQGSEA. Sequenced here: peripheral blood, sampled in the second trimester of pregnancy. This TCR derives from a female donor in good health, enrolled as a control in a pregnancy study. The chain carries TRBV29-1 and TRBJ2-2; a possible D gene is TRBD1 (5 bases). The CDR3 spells CSVEDRGRVNTGELFF. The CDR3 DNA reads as TGCAGCGTTGAAGATCGCGGCAGGGTGAACACCGGGGAGCTGTTTTTT.